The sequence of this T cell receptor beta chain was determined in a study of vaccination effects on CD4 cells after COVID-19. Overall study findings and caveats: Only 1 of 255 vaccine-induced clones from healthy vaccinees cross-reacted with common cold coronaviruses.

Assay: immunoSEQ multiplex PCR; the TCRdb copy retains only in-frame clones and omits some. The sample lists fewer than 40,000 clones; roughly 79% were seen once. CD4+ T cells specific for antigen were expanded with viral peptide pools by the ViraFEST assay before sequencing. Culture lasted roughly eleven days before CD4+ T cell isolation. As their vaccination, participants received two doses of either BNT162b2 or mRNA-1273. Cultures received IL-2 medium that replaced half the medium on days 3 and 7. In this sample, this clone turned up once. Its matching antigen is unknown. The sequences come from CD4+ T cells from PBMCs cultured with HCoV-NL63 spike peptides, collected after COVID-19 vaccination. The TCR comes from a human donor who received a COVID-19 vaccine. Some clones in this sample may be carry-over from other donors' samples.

This CDR3 reads CASSPSGRDGTDTQYF. The CDR3 bases are TGTGCCAGCAGCCCCTCGGGCAGGGACGGCACAGATACGCAGTATTTT. V usage is TRBV6-6 and J usage is TRBJ2-3; either TRBD1 or TRBD2 may fit D (5 bases each). This CDR3 is 16 amino acids long. V shed 6 bases and J shed 1 base, with 17 bases lying between them. Germline V gene sequence: CDR1 MNHNY, CDR2 SVGAGI (reference sequence).